These 10 T cell receptor beta chains came from one sample sequenced in a study of type 1 and type 2 diabetes patients. Amplification started from genomic DNA. Amplification of the beta chain CDR3 used 30 forward and 13 reverse multiplex primers. TCRdb re-analysed the multiplex PCR reads in MiXCR, keeping a single row per CDR3 protein. The data hold fewer than 350,000 distinct CDR3 sequences, with roughly 50% observed a single time. Sequenced material: peripheral blood mononuclear cells (PBMCs). The receptors were sampled from a man aged 18-30 years with type 2 diabetes.

The gene calls are TRBV7-3 and TRBJ2-6, with TRBD1 matching over 8 bases. CDR3 size: 19 residues. CDR1 is SGHTA and CDR2 is FQGTGA in the germline V gene. The ends lost 5 bases at V and 0 bases at J; junction bases unmatched: 12. The CDR3 reads CASSPGQGAHNSGANVLTF. The CDR3 region has the DNA TGTGCCAGCAGCCCCGGACAGGGTGCACACAACTCTGGGGCCAACGTCCTGACTTTC.

This clonotype has only a few counts. The chain combines TRBV6-5 with TRBJ2-7, with 7 bases aligning to TRBD2. Germline V gene lookup returns CDR1 MNHEY and CDR2 SVGAGI. V dropped 8 bases and J dropped 3; count of bases not matched to a gene: 10. The CDR3 has 14 residues. CDR3 region: CASQSSGAHYEQYF. DNA for the CDR3: TGTGCCAGCCAGTCGAGCGGGGCACACTACGAGCAGTACTTC.

CDR3 DNA: TGTGCCAGCAGTTATCACATGAACACTGAAGCTTTCTTT. Protein: CASSYHMNTEAFF. J is TRBJ1-1 and V is TRBV6-2 or TRBV6-3; the D is unclear. This CDR3 is built from 13 residues. Trimming removed 3 bases at V and 0 bases at J, with 5 bases between. Germline V lookup: CDR1 MNHEY, CDR2 SVGEGT.

V gene TRBV12-3 or TRBV12-4 combines with J gene TRBJ1-5; no definite D call. V dropped 3 bases and J dropped 4 bases, with 13 bases sitting between them. The CDR3 totals 15 residues. Here the CDR3 DNA reads TGTGCCAGCAGTTTCGGCAGGTACGGGAATCAGCCCCAGCATTTT. It translates to CASSFGRYGNQPQHF.

The V call is TRBV20-1, the J call TRBJ1-2; the match to TRBD1 covers 7 bases. Trimming removed 6 bases from V and 10 bases from J; junction bases left unmatched: 14. This CDR3 comprises 13 residues. The germline CDR1 and CDR2 sequences are DFQATT and SNEGSKA (reference sequence). The CDR3 sequence: CSAAVTGMQPYTF. CDR3 in DNA: TGCAGTGCCGCCGTGACAGGGATGCAGCCCTACACCTTC.

The V and J genes are TRBV2 and TRBJ1-1; TRBD1 is a possible D gene (6 bases). V lost 4 bases and J 1 base, leaving 13 bases between the germline ends. Per the germline V gene, CDR1 is SNHLY and CDR2 is FYNNEI. This CDR3 is 15 amino acids long. Here the CDR3 DNA reads TGTGCCAGCAGTGTGGGGGGCGCGGGGAACACTGAAGCTTTCTTT. Protein product: CASSVGGAGNTEAFF.

This clonotype came up a few times. This chain uses TRBV2 with TRBJ2-3; 7 bases are a match to TRBD1. This CDR3 spans 14 amino acids. From germline, CDR1 is SNHLY and CDR2 FYNNEI. V trimming: 5 bases; J trimming: 5 bases; junction bases outside the gene matches: 7. The chain's CDR3 is CASSFTGVVDTQYF. CDR3 coding DNA: TGTGCCAGCAGTTTCACAGGGGTAGTAGATACGCAGTATTTT.

A remark on this clonotype: One end of the junction fails to match germline, which may point to a read error. The chain has TRBV6-1 and TRBJ1-2, with 8 bases lining up with TRBD1. Germline assignment: CDR1 MNHNS and CDR2 SASEGT. The CDR3 has 13 residues. The CDR3 DNA sequence: TGTGCCATCAGTGAGACAGGGGACTATGGCTACACCTTC. It translates to CAISETGDYGYTF.

This chain joins TRBV9 and TRBJ1-1; 7 positions match TRBD1. Germline loops: CDR1 SGDLS, CDR2 YYNGEE. The CDR3 is 14 amino acids. Trimming at V came to 4 bases and at J to 1 base, leaving 4 bases not matched to a gene. DNA of the CDR3: TGTGCCAGCAGCATCGGGACAGCGAACACTGAAGCTTTCTTT. This encodes CASSIGTANTEAFF.

V and J are TRBV12-5 and TRBJ2-7, with TRBD1 as a possible D gene (5 bases). The germline V gene has CDR1 LGHNT and CDR2 FRNRAP. This CDR3 has 14 residues. V lost 3 bases and J lost 5, with 14 bases in between. The CDR3 DNA reads TGTGCTAGTGGTTTTTTAGTGGGGCACGACGAGCAGTACTTC. It encodes CASGFLVGHDEQYF.